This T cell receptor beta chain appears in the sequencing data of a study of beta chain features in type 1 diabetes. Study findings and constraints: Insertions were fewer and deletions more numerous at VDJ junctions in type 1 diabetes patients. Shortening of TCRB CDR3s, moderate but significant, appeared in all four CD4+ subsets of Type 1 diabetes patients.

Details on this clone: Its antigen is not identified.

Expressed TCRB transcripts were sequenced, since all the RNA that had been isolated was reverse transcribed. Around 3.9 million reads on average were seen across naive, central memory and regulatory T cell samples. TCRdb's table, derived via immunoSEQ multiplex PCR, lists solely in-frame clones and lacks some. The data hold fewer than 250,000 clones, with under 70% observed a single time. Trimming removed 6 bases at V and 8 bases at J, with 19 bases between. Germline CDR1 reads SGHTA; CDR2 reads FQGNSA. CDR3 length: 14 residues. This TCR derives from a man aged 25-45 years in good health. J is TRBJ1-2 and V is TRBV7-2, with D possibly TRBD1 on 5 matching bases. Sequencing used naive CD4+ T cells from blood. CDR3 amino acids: CASSLQPTGGGYTF. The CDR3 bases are TGTGCCAGCAGTTTACAACCCACAGGAGGAGGCTACACCTTC.